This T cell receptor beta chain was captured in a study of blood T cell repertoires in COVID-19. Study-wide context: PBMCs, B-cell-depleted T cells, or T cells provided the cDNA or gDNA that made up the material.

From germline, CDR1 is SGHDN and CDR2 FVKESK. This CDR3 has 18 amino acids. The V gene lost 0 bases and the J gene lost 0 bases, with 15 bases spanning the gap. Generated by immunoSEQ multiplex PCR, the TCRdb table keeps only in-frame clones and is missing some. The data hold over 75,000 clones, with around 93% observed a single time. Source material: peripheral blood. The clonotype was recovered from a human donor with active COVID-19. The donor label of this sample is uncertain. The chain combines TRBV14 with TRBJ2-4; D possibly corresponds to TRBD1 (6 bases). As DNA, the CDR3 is TGTGCCAGCAGCCAAGAAAATAAGTGGGGGCGAGCCAAAAACATTCAGTACTTC. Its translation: CASSQENKWGRAKNIQYF.